A single sample gave rise to the 19 T cell receptor beta chains below, sequenced in a study of Tregs in tolerant kidney transplant recipients. The assay was immunoSEQ multiplex PCR, and TCRdb's table has in-frame clones only and misses some. This table has roughly 80,000 clones, roughly nine tenths appearing once. Recipients received nonmyeloablative bone marrow transplants from related graft donors, with transient mixed chimerism. Sequenced here: CD4+ T cells from blood (PBMCs), sampled 24 months after the transplant. These receptors were obtained from a human patient who received a combined kidney and bone marrow transplant. Part of the T cell pool may stem from the graft donor.

This clone came up once. The chain recombines TRBV7-9 with TRBJ2-1, with 11 bases that match TRBD2. V lost 5 bases, J lost 2 bases, and 5 bases stayed unmatched. CDR1 SEHNR and CDR2 FQNEAQ come from the germline V gene (reference sequence). This CDR3 is 16 amino acids long. The CDR3 DNA reads as TGTGCCAGCAGCGCGTTAGCGGGGGGGCCCTACAATGAGCAGTTCTTC. Protein: CASSALAGGPYNEQFF.

V is TRBV4-3 and J is TRBJ2-1; 8 nucleotides match TRBD1. V lost 1 base, J lost 7 bases, and 12 bases stayed unmatched. The CDR3 has 17 residues. Germline lookup yields CDR1 LGHNA and CDR2 YSLEER. The CDR3 is CASSQAPGGGGGNEQFF. The CDR3 DNA reads TGCGCCAGCAGCCAAGCCCCAGGGGGCGGAGGAGGGAATGAGCAGTTCTTC.

In DNA form, the CDR3 reads TGTGCCAGCAGTGGTGTGGACATTCAGCCCCAGCATTTT. Protein sequence: CASSGVDIQPQHF. V gene TRBV2 combines with J gene TRBJ1-5, with D perhaps TRBD1 (5 bases). Germline lookup yields CDR1 SNHLY and CDR2 FYNNEI. The germline V and J ends were trimmed by 4 bases and 6 bases, with 10 bases remaining between them. This CDR3 is built from 13 residues.

This chain connects TRBV7-2 to TRBJ1-5; no definite D call. Deletions cut 2 bases from V and 2 bases from J, with 7 bases between. Germline V gene sequence: CDR1 SGHTA, CDR2 FQGNSA. This CDR3 comprises 14 residues. CDR3 amino acids: CASSLSLGNQPQHF. The CDR3 nucleotides read TGTGCCAGCAGCTTATCCCTTGGCAATCAGCCCCAGCATTTT. Combining the CDR3 with reference TRBV7-2 and TRBJ1-5 gives the whole variable domain GAGVSQSPSNKVTEKGKDVELRCDPISGHTALYWYRQSLGQGLEFLIYFQGNSAPDKSGLPSDRFSAERTGGSVSTLTIQRTQQEDSAVYLCASSLSLGNQPQHFGDGTRLSIL.

This clone came up once. V is TRBV7-3 and J is TRBJ1-2; D is possibly TRBD1 (5 bases). Germline V CDR1 and CDR2: SGHTA, FQGTGA. This CDR3 has 15 residues. V was shortened by 5 bases and J by 4 bases, with 17 bases between the two germline ends. The CDR3 loop reads CASSPGHLMGYGYTF. Here the CDR3 DNA reads TGTGCCAGCAGCCCTGGACACCTAATGGGCTATGGCTACACCTTC.

The gene calls are TRBV4-2 and TRBJ2-5, with TRBD1 identical over 8 bases. V trimming: 0 bases; J trimming: 0 bases; junction bases outside the gene matches: 9. Germline CDR1 is LGHNA and CDR2 is YNFKEQ. The CDR3 consists of 18 residues. CDR3 sequence: CASSQDAGTGSYQETQYF. In nucleotides, the CDR3 is TGTGCCAGCAGCCAAGATGCAGGGACAGGATCGTACCAAGAGACCCAGTACTTC.

The rearrangement uses TRBV10-3 and TRBJ2-1, with TRBD2 identical over 9 bases. This CDR3 has 18 residues. After removal of 2 bases from V and 9 bases from J, the junction contained 17 bases not matched to a gene. Germline V gives CDR1 ENHRY, CDR2 SYGVKD. The CDR3 is CAISELPHASGEASEQFF. The CDR3 region has the DNA TGTGCCATCAGTGAGCTCCCCCACGCTAGCGGGGAGGCGAGTGAGCAGTTCTTC.

The genes are TRBV7-9 and TRBJ1-1, with 9 bases that match TRBD1. Germline-derived CDR1 and CDR2 are SEHNR and FQNEAQ (reference sequence). The CDR3 loop spans 14 amino acids. Unmatched junction bases numbered 6, after V lost 5 bases and J lost 5 bases. CDR3 sequence (DNA): TGTGCCAGCAGCGCTAGAGACAGGGGGACTGAAGCTTTCTTT. Its protein product is CASSARDRGTEAFF.

The chain couples TRBV4-2 to TRBJ1-4; perhaps TRBD1 as D (6 bases). Germline CDR1 and CDR2: LGHNA and YNFKEQ. V dropped 3 bases and J dropped 16 bases, with 15 bases sitting between them. The CDR3 loop spans 12 amino acids. DNA for the CDR3: TGTGCCAGCAGCCATCAGCAGGGGTGGCCGTTTTTT. Protein: CASSHQQGWPFF.

V usage is TRBV6-5 and J usage is TRBJ2-7, with D unclear. Germline assignment: CDR1 MNHEY and CDR2 SVGAGI. The CDR3 spans 14 residues. The ends were cut back, 5 bases at V and 0 bases at J, with 11 bases in the middle. In DNA, the CDR3 is TGTGCCAGCAGTCTCCAGCGCCTCTCCTACGAGCAGTACTTC. Protein product: CASSLQRLSYEQYF.

The chain has TRBV6-4 and TRBJ2-1, with TRBD1 as a possible D gene (7 bases). V dropped 6 bases and J dropped 2 bases, with 17 bases sitting between them. The V gene's germline CDR1 is MRHNA and CDR2 SNTAGT. The CDR3 runs 16 residues. CDR3 coding DNA: TGTGCCAGCAGCGGATGGGGGGACAGTCCCTACAATGAGCAGTTCTTC. Translated: CASSGWGDSPYNEQFF.

The CDR3 DNA reads as TGTGCCAGCAGCTTAGACTACGGGGCCTACAATGAGCAGTTCTTC. It is translated as CASSLDYGAYNEQFF. The chain links TRBV7-9 to TRBJ2-1; a possible D gene is TRBD2 (5 bases). Between the trimmed V and J ends, which lost 1 base and 2 bases, there was a span of 9 bases. CDR3 length equals 15 residues. CDR1 SEHNR and CDR2 FQNEAQ come from the germline V gene (reference sequence).

V and J are TRBV11-1 and TRBJ2-7; D is possibly TRBD1 (6 bases). The V end lost 1 base, the J end lost 1 base, and 8 bases lay between the germline ends. In germline, CDR1 is SGHAT, CDR2 FQDESV (reference sequence). The CDR3 is made up of 14 amino acids. In DNA, the CDR3 is TGTGCCAGCAGCTTAGGGACAGATTCCTACGAGCAGTACTTC. Its translation: CASSLGTDSYEQYF. The full variable domain, rest sourced from reference TRBV11-1 and TRBJ2-7, is EAEVAQSPRYKITEKSQAVAFWCDPISGHATLYWYRQILGQGPELLVQFQDESVVDDSQLPKDRFSAERLKGVDSTLKIQPAELGDSAMYLCASSLGTDSYEQYFGPGTRLTVT.

The chain is built from TRBV10-3 and TRBJ1-5; 7 nucleotides agree with TRBD1. The CDR3 totals 15 residues. Germline V gene data show CDR1 as ENHRY and CDR2 as SYGVKD. V lost 5 bases, J lost 0 bases, and 4 bases stayed unmatched. DNA for the CDR3: TGTGCCATCAGTACAGGGGTCTATAGCAATCAGCCCCAGCATTTT. This codes for CAISTGVYSNQPQHF.

The chain uses TRBV5-1 and TRBJ2-5, with D uncertain. V dropped 0 bases and J dropped 0 bases, with 6 bases sitting between them. Germline loops: CDR1 SGHRS, CDR2 YFSETQ. CDR3 length: 14 residues. The CDR3 DNA is TGCGCCAGCAGCTTGGATGAGTACCAAGAGACCCAGTACTTC. Translation gives CASSLDEYQETQYF.

This clone was picked up one time. This rearrangement joins TRBV30 to TRBJ2-3, with 9 bases lining up with TRBD2. The CDR3 spans 15 residues. The germline V gene encodes CDR1 GTSNPN and CDR2 SVGIG (reference sequence). The trim removed 0 bases at V and 0 bases at J, leaving 1 base unmatched. The CDR3 is CAWSVLAGSTDTQYF. CDR3 in DNA: TGTGCCTGGAGTGTCCTAGCGGGAAGCACAGATACGCAGTATTTT.

The V and J genes are TRBV7-2 and TRBJ2-1, with D unresolved. The V gene's germline CDR1 is SGHTA and CDR2 FQGNSA. V lost 7 bases and J lost 0, with 13 bases in between. The CDR3 spans 15 residues. CDR3 nucleotides: TGTGCCAGCACCTTGGTGCCTAGCTCCTACAATGAGCAGTTCTTC. Translating gives CASTLVPSSYNEQFF. Using reference TRBV7-2 and TRBJ2-1 for the parts outside the CDR3, the full variable domain is GAGVSQSPSNKVTEKGKDVELRCDPISGHTALYWYRQSLGQGLEFLIYFQGNSAPDKSGLPSDRFSAERTGGSVSTLTIQRTQQEDSAVYLCASTLVPSSYNEQFFGPGTRLTVL.

The chain recombines TRBV7-6 with TRBJ2-1; the match to TRBD2 covers 8 bases. The CDR3 sequence is 16 residues long. Germline CDR1 reads SGHVS; CDR2 reads FNYEAQ. The V and J ends lost 4 bases and 3 bases, in that order; junction bases with no gene match: 8. CDR3 coding DNA: TGTGCCAGCAGCTCCTTAGCGGGATCGAACTACAATGAGCAGTTCTTC. As protein: CASSSLAGSNYNEQFF.

The rearrangement joins TRBV7-8 to TRBJ1-5, with TRBD1 matching over 12 bases. The CDR3 runs 15 residues. Germline trimming cut 7 bases from V and 6 bases from J; bases unmatched to any gene: 7. CDR1 SGHVS and CDR2 FQNEAQ come from the germline V gene. The CDR3 DNA follows: TGTGCCAGCACCCTGGGACAGGGGGCCGGTCAGCCCCAGCATTTT. Residues: CASTLGQGAGQPQHF. Looking up the rest from reference TRBV7-8 and TRBJ1-5 gives the full variable domain: GAGVSQSPRYKVAKRGQDVALRCDPISGHVSLFWYQQALGQGPEFLTYFQNEAQLDKSGLPSDRFFAERPEGSVSTLKIQRTQQEDSAVYLCASTLGQGAGQPQHFGDGTRLSIL.